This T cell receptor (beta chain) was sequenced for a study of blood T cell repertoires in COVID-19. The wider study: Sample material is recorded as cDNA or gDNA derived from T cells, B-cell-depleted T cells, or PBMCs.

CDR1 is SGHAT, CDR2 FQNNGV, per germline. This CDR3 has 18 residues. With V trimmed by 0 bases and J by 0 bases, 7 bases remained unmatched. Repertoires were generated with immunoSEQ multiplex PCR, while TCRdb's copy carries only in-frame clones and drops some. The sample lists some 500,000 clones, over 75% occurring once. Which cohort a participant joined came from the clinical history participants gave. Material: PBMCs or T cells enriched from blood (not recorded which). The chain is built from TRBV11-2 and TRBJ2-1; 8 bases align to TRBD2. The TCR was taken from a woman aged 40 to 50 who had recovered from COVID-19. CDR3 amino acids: CASSLDPAGVGSYNEQFF. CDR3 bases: TGTGCCAGCAGCTTAGATCCAGCGGGGGTAGGCTCCTACAATGAGCAGTTCTTC.